Sequencing of this T cell receptor beta chain was carried out in a study of T cell responses to AZD1222 COVID-19 vaccine. At the level of the study: Samples with a second dose at about 4 or about 12 weeks were pooled together.

The data were produced by immunoSEQ multiplex PCR, yet TCRdb's version contains in-frame clones alone and is incomplete. The sample carries about 110,000 clones, 91% recorded once. Germline loops: CDR1 SNHLY, CDR2 FYNNEI. The ends were cut back, 10 bases at V and 9 bases at J, with 28 bases in the middle. This CDR3 has 16 amino acids. Study conclusions and caveats: Among those given AZD1222, only five to seven were seropositive at baseline. Repertoire collection took place solely once the T cell response had peaked. Close to half of all spike-specific TCRs reportedly target regions of the variants that are unmutated.

Worth noting for this clone: Its antigen is not identified.

This chain links TRBV2 with TRBJ2-1; D possibly uses TRBD1 or TRBD2 (6 bases each). The sample was peripheral blood, taken on day 0 of AZD1222 vaccination. The sequence was obtained from an adult in good health. This CDR3 is CAKQLEGNRQVAEQFF. The CDR3 DNA follows: TGTGCCAAGCAACTGGAGGGGAACAGACAGGTCGCTGAGCAGTTCTTC.